This TCR beta chain was identified during a study of lymphopenia after photon versus proton radiotherapy. The CDR3 totals 14 residues. Germline-derived CDR1 and CDR2 are SNHLY and FYNNEI. Trimming cost V 6 bases and J 7 bases, with 15 bases left between them. The protocol was immunoSEQ multiplex PCR, while the TCRdb copy is restricted to in-frame clones and leaves out a portion. The sample holds about 70,000 clones, 85% to 95% seen once. The receptor was derived from a middle-aged woman with cholangiocarcinoma. The J gene is TRBJ2-2, the V gene TRBV2; D might be TRBD1 (5 bases). Sequences were derived from peripheral blood, sampled from a patient treated with photon-based radiotherapy. CDR3 loop: CASRSRVEDGELFF. The CDR3 DNA is TGTGCCAGCAGAAGCAGGGTGGAAGACGGGGAGCTGTTTTTT. The entire variable domain, with the rest obtained from reference TRBV2 and TRBJ2-2, is as follows: EPEVTQTPSHQVTQMGQEVILRCVPISNHLYFYWYRQILGQKVEFLVSFYNNEISEKSEIFDDQFSVERPDGSNFTLKIRSTKLEDSAMYFCASRSRVEDGELFFGEGSRLTVL.